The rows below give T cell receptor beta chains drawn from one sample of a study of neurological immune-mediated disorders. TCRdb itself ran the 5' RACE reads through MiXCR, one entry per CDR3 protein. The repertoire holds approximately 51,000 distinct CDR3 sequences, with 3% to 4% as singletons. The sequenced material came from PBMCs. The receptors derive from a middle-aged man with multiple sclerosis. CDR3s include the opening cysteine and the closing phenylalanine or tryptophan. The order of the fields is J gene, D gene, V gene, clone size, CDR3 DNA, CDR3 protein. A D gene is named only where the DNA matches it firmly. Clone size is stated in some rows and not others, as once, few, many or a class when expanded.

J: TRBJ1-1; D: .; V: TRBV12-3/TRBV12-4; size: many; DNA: TGTGCCAGCAGACCGGACGGGGGGAACACTGAAGCTTTCTTT; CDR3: CASRPDGGNTEAFF
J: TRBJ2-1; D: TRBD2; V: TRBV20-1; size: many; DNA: TGCAGTGCACCGGGACTACTTCCCTACAATGAGCAGTTCTTC; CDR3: CSAPGLLPYNEQFF
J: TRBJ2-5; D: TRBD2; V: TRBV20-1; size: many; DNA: TGCAGTGCTAGAAGCCTAGCGGGGGGGCCTGAAGAGACCCAGTACTTC; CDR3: CSARSLAGGPEETQYF
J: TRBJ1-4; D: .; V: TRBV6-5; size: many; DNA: TGTGCCAGCAGTTACCGCGGGGGTGCGGATGAAAAACTGTTTTTT; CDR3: CASSYRGGADEKLFF
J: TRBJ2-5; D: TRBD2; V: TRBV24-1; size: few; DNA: TGTGCCACCAGTGAAGCAGCGGGGGGGCACGAGACCCAGTACTTC; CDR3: CATSEAAGGHETQYF
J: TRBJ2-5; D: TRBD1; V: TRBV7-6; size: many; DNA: TGTGCCAGCAGCTTAGTCTCCCCAGGGGGCACCCAGTACTTC; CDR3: CASSLVSPGGTQYF
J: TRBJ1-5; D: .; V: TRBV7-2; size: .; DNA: TGTGCCAGTGCCCCGTACAATCAGCCCCAGCATTTT; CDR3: CASAPYNQPQHF
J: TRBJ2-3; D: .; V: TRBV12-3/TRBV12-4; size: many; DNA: TGTGCCAGCAGTTTCTGGGGTACAGATACGCAGTATTTT; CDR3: CASSFWGTDTQYF
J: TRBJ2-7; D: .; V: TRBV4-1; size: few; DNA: TGCGCCAGCAGCCCCCTAAAGAGACAGTGTTCCTACGAGCAGTACTTC; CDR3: CASSPLKRQCSYEQYF
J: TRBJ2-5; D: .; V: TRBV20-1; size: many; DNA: TGCAGTGCTAGAAGGGCAGAGACCCAGTACTTC; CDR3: CSARRAETQYF
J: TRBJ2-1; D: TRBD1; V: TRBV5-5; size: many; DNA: TGTGCCAGCAGCGGACAGGGGGCGAGGGAGCAGTTCTTC; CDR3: CASSGQGAREQFF
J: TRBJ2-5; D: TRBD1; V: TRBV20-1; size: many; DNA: TGCAGTGCTAGGTCGGCTCAGGGGGCAAAGGAGACCCAGTACTTC; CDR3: CSARSAQGAKETQYF
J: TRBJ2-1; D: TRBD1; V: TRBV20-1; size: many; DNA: TGCAGTGTTGGGGACAGGGGACAAAGCTTCTCCCTTTACAATGAGCAGTTCTTC; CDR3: CSVGDRGQSFSLYNEQFF
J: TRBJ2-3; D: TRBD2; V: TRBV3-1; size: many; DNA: TGTGCCAGCAGCCAAGATCCCGGGACTAGCGGGGATACGCAGTATTTT; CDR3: CASSQDPGTSGDTQYF
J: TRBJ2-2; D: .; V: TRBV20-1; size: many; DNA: TGCAGTGCTCCGGGGTTAACGAACACCGGGGAGCTGTTTTTT; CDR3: CSAPGLTNTGELFF
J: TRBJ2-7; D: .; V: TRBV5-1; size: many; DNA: TGCGCCAGCAGCTTGGTGCAGGGGCAAGGCGAGCAGTACTTC; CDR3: CASSLVQGQGEQYF
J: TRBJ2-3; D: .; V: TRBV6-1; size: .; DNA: TGTGCCAGCAGTGAAAGGACAGATACGCAGTATTTT; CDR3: CASSERTDTQYF
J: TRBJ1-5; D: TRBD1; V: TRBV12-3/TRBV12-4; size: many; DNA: TGTGCCAGCCGACGCCCCGGGACAGGGATTCAGCCCCAGCATTTT; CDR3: CASRRPGTGIQPQHF
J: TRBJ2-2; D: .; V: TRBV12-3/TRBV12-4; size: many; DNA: TGTGCCAGCAGTTTATTTGGGGGCGACACCGGGGAGCTGTTTTTT; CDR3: CASSLFGGDTGELFF
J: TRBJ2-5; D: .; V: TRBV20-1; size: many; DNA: TGCAGTGCTAGTTGGTTAGAGACCCAGTACTTC; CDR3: CSASWLETQYF
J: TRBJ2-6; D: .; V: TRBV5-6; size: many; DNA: TGTGCCAGCAGCCCCGACAGCTCTGGGGCCAACGTCCTGACTTTC; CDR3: CASSPDSSGANVLTF
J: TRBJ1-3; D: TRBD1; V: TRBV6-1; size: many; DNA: TGTGCCAGCTGGGACAGGGCTTCTGGAAACACCATATATTTT; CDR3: CASWDRASGNTIYF
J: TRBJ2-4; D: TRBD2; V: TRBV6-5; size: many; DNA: TGTGCCAGCACCCCTAATGGGGGGGGAGGTGGGGACATTCAGTACTTC; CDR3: CASTPNGGGGGDIQYF
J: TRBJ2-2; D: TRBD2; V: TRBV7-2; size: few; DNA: TGTGCCAGCAGCCGGGGACTAGCGGGGGGGCCGAGGGCCGGGGAGCTGTTTTTT; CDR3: CASSRGLAGGPRAGELFF
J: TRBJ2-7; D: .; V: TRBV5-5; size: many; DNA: TGTGCCAGCAGCTTGGCCGGTATTTCAGCCGAGCAGTACTTC; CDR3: CASSLAGISAEQYF
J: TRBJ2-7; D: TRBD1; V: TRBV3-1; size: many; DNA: TGTGCCAGCAGCCTTTCCGGGACAGGGCACTCCTACGAGCAGTACTTC; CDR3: CASSLSGTGHSYEQYF
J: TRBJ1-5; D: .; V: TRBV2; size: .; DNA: TGTGCCAGCAGTGATTTCCTTGGAGGCGGGGGGAATCAGCCCCAGCATTTT; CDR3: CASSDFLGGGGNQPQHF
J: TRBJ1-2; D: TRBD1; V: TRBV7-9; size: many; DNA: TGTGCCAGCAGCTTTGCTCCAGGGGGTTCGGATGGCTACACCTTC; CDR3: CASSFAPGGSDGYTF
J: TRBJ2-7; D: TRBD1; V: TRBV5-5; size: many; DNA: TGTGCCAGCAGCTCCCGGACAGGGATCGACGAGCAGTACTTC; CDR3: CASSSRTGIDEQYF
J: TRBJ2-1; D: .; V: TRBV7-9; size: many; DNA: TGTGCCGGTTCCCAGACAGGCGCCTACAATGAGCAGTTCTTC; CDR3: CAGSQTGAYNEQFF
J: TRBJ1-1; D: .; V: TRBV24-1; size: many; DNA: TGTGCCACCAGTTACGACAGGAACACTGAAGCTTTCTTT; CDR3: CATSYDRNTEAFF
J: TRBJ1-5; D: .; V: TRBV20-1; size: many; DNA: TGCAGTGCTAGAGTGGGGTACGGGACCGACTCCCAGCCCCAGCATTTT; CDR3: CSARVGYGTDSQPQHF
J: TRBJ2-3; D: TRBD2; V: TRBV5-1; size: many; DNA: TGCGCCAGCAGCTTGTCCGGGGGGGGCACAGATACGCAGTATTTT; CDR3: CASSLSGGGTDTQYF
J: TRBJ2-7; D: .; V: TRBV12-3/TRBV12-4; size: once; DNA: TGTGCCAGCAGTTTCGCAGGGTACGAGCAGTACTTC; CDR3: CASSFAGYEQYF
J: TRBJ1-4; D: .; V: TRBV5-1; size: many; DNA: TGCGCCAGCAGCTTTGGGGCAGATAATGAAAAACTGTTTTTT; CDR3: CASSFGADNEKLFF
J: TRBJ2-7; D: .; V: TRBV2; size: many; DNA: TGTGCCAGCAGTGATGCGGGACAGCGAATTTCCTACGAGCAGTACTTC; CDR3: CASSDAGQRISYEQYF
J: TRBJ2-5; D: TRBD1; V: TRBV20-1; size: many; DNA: TGCAGTGCTTACGGACCGGGACAGAAAGAGACCCAGTACTTC; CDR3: CSAYGPGQKETQYF
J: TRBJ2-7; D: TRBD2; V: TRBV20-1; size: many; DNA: TGCAGTGCCCCACGAGCGACTAGCGGTTACTACGAGCAGTACTTC; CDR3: CSAPRATSGYYEQYF
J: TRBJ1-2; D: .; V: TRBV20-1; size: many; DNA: TGCAGTGCTAGAGAGGGCTATGGCTACACCTTC; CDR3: CSAREGYGYTF
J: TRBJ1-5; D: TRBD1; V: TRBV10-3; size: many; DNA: TGTGCCACCCACCCCGGGACAGGGTTGAATCAGCCCCAGCATTTT; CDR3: CATHPGTGLNQPQHF
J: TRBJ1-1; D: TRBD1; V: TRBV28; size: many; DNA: TGTGCCAGCATTTTCAGGGGGCTCGGCACTGAAGCTTTCTTT; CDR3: CASIFRGLGTEAFF
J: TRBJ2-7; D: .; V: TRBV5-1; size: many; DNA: TGCGCCAGCAGCGCCGGACAGACCCTCTACGAGCAGTACTTC; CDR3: CASSAGQTLYEQYF
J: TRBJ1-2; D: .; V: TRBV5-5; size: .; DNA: TGTGCCAGCAGCTCGACAGTCGGGAAGAGACTAAACTATGGCTACACCTTC; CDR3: CASSSTVGKRLNYGYTF
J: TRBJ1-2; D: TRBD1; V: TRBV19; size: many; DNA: TGTGCCAGTAGTAGGGACAGAGACTATGGCTACACCTTC; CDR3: CASSRDRDYGYTF
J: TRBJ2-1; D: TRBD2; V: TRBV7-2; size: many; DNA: TGTGCCAGCAGCTTAGACGGGGGGGCCAGTAATGAGCAGTTCTTC; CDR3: CASSLDGGASNEQFF
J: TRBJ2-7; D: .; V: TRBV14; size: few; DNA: TGTGCCAGCAGCCAGGCCTTCGCTCGAGGTGAGCAGTACTTC; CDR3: CASSQAFARGEQYF
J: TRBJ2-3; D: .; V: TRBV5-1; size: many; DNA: TGCGCCAGCAGCTCACCCGGGAGAACAGGGAGTACAGATACGCAGTATTTT; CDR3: CASSSPGRTGSTDTQYF
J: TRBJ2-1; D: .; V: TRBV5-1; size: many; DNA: TGCGCCAGCAGTTCGAACGGGCTTAATGAGCAGTTCTTC; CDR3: CASSSNGLNEQFF
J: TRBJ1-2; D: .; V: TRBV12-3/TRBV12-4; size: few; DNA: TGTGCCAGCAGAGTTACAGGGTTCTATGGCTACACCTTC; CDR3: CASRVTGFYGYTF
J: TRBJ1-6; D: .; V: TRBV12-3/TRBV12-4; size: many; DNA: TGTGCCAGCAGTTTCGGACAGACCAATAATTCACCCCTCAACTTT; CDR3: CASSFGQTNNSPLNF
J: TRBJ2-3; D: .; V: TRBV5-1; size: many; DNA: TGCGCCAGCAGGCAAGATTGGACAGATACGCAGTATTTT; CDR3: CASRQDWTDTQYF